This entry lists 26 T cell receptor beta chains sequenced from one sample in a study of T cells in narcolepsy. The repertoire was sequenced with immunoSEQ multiplex PCR; TCRdb's copy has only in-frame clones and lacks some. The table includes approximately 35,000 clones, more than 65% detected once. Sequenced: memory (CD45RA-) CD4+ T cells from blood. The receptors come from a human donor in good health.

This clone was found once. The gene calls are TRBV7-8 and TRBJ1-3; D possibly corresponds to TRBD1 (6 bases). This CDR3 has 16 residues. Germline V CDR1 and CDR2: SGHVS, FQNEAQ. V dropped 5 bases and J dropped 0 bases, with 14 bases sitting between them. CDR3 nucleotides: TGTGCCAGCAGCGTACAGGGTTCCCTCTCTGGAAACACCATATATTTT. The encoded protein is CASSVQGSLSGNTIYF.

The gene calls are TRBV5-5 and TRBJ2-1; no reliable D call. The CDR3 length is 16 residues. CDR1 SGHKS and CDR2 YYEKEE come from the germline V gene (reference sequence). V dropped 4 bases and J dropped 0 bases, with 14 bases sitting between them. The CDR3 DNA is TGTGCCAGCAGCCAATATCAGACGAGCTCCTACAATGAGCAGTTCTTC. Translation: CASSQYQTSSYNEQFF.

This clone has a handful of counts. V and J are TRBV6-1 and TRBJ1-5; maybe TRBD1 (5 bases). Trimming took off 8 bases at V and 3 bases at J, with 17 bases between the two ends. The CDR3 covers 15 residues. CDR1 and CDR2 (germline): MNHNS, SASEGT. The CDR3 DNA sequence: TGTGCCAGCTCCGATATGGGGCAACCCAATCAGCCCCAGCATTTT. Its protein is CASSDMGQPNQPQHF.

The gene calls are TRBV7-2 and TRBJ1-1; tentatively, D is TRBD1 (6 bases). In germline, CDR1 is SGHTA, CDR2 FQGNSA. There are 14 residues in the CDR3. The ends were cut back, 5 bases at V and 6 bases at J, with 16 bases in the middle. The CDR3 nucleotides read TGTGCCAGCAGCCGCGGACAGTGGAGCTCTGAAGCTTTCTTT. Residues: CASSRGQWSSEAFF.

The rearrangement links TRBV5-1 to TRBJ1-4, with 7 bases matching TRBD1. Per the germline V gene, CDR1 is SGHRS and CDR2 is YFSETQ. V lost 3 bases and J lost 0; bases outside the gene matches: 2. The CDR3 extends over 15 amino acids. The CDR3 DNA is TGCGCCAGCAGCTCAACAGGGGCAACTAATGAAAAACTGTTTTTT. This translates into CASSSTGATNEKLFF.

The CDR3 reads CASSETSFSYEQYF. For the CDR3, the DNA is TGTGCCAGCAGCGAAACTAGCTTTTCCTACGAGCAGTACTTC. The chain joins TRBV2 to TRBJ2-7; a possible D gene is TRBD2 (6 bases). Germline CDR1 and CDR2: SNHLY and FYNNEI. The CDR3 extends over 14 amino acids. The V and J ends lost 6 bases and 1 base respectively, with 13 bases between them. Filled out from reference TRBV2 and TRBJ2-7, the complete variable domain reads EPEVTQTPSHQVTQMGQEVILRCVPISNHLYFYWYRQILGQKVEFLVSFYNNEISEKSEIFDDQFSVERPDGSNFTLKIRSTKLEDSAMYFCASSETSFSYEQYFGPGTRLTVT.

This chain uses TRBV30 with TRBJ1-2, with D tentatively TRBD1 (6 bases). CDR3 length: 16 amino acids. Germline V gene data show CDR1 as GTSNPN and CDR2 as SVGIG (reference sequence). V lost 6 bases and J 5 bases, leaving 25 bases between the germline ends. The CDR3 reads CACPSGGRSLGYGYTF. As DNA, the CDR3 is TGTGCCTGCCCAAGCGGGGGGCGTTCCCTAGGTTATGGCTACACCTTC. Together with reference TRBV30 and TRBJ1-2, the CDR3 gives the full variable domain: SQTIHQWPATLVQPVGSPLSLECTVEGTSNPNLYWYRQAAGRGLQLLFYSVGIGQISSEVPQNLSASRPQDRQFILSSKKLLLSDSGFYLCACPSGGRSLGYGYTFGSGTRLTVV.

The chain links TRBV10-2 to TRBJ2-7; D may be TRBD2 (5 bases). This CDR3 is 21 amino acids long. The germline V and J ends were trimmed by 0 bases and 0 bases, with 27 bases remaining between them. Germline CDR1 is WSHSY and CDR2 is SAAADI. The CDR3 sequence is CASSESTWLFSRDSDSYEQYF. Written as DNA, the CDR3 is TGCGCCAGCAGTGAGTCGACTTGGTTGTTTAGTCGGGATAGTGACTCCTACGAGCAGTACTTC.

The J gene is TRBJ1-2, the V gene TRBV5-1; 7 bases line up with TRBD1. Per the germline V gene, CDR1 is SGHRS and CDR2 is YFSETQ. The CDR3 has 14 amino acids. The V and J ends lost 0 bases and 8 bases, in that order; junction bases with no gene match: 7. CDR3 sequence: CASSLDTGASGYTF. DNA for the CDR3: TGCGCCAGCAGCTTGGATACAGGGGCTTCGGGCTACACCTTC.

The rearrangement uses TRBV7-9 and TRBJ2-3; TRBD1 matches 8 bases. Germline V gene data show CDR1 as SEHNR and CDR2 as FQNEAQ (reference sequence). V lost 5 bases and J lost 2; bases outside the gene matches: 6. The CDR3 spans 15 residues. CDR3 in amino acids: CASSVGTGITDTQYF. As DNA, the CDR3 is TGTGCCAGCAGCGTAGGGACAGGAATCACAGATACGCAGTATTTT.

This clone was seen a handful of times. J is TRBJ2-2 and V is TRBV10-1, with TRBD1 as a possible D gene (6 bases). CDR1 and CDR2 from the germline V gene are WNHNN and SYGVQD (reference sequence). This CDR3 comprises 15 residues. V shed 6 bases and J shed 1 base, with 12 bases lying between them. The CDR3 loop reads CASSRDNLNTGELFF. CDR3 sequence (DNA): TGCGCCAGCAGCAGGGACAATCTGAACACCGGGGAGCTGTTTTTT.

The gene calls are TRBV19 and TRBJ2-1; D gene unclear. Germline V lookup: CDR1 LNHDA, CDR2 SQIVND (reference sequence). This CDR3 is 13 amino acids long. V was pared by 0 bases and J by 9 bases, with 9 bases between. CDR3 coding DNA: TGTGCCAGTAGTATAGATTGGAACGCTGAGCAGTTCTTC. This codes for CASSIDWNAEQFF.

The genes are TRBV29-1 and TRBJ2-3; D assignment may be TRBD1 or TRBD2 (5 bases each). Germline loops: CDR1 SQVTM, CDR2 ANQGSEA. The CDR3 consists of 16 residues. Trimming removed 5 bases at V and 4 bases at J, with 22 bases between. The CDR3, as DNA: TGCAGCGTTCCCGGGGCCACGTCAGTGCCGGCAGATACGCAGTATTTT. Its translation is CSVPGATSVPADTQYF.

The rearrangement joins TRBV2 to TRBJ2-7; TRBD1 matches at 9 bases. CDR3 size: 15 residues. Germline lookup yields CDR1 SNHLY and CDR2 FYNNEI. The V segment lost 5 bases and the J segment 1 base; nucleotides outside the gene matches: 6. The CDR3 region is CASSLKTGGSYEQYF. CDR3 coding DNA: TGTGCCAGCAGTTTAAAGACAGGGGGTTCCTACGAGCAGTACTTC.

The rearrangement uses TRBV7-9 and TRBJ2-3; TRBD2 might be the D (6 bases). From germline, CDR1 is SEHNR and CDR2 FQNEAQ (reference sequence). This CDR3 comprises 13 residues. V lost 3 bases, J lost 6 bases, and 10 bases lay in between. The CDR3 DNA follows: TGTGCCAGCAGCTTGCTAGCGCAGGATACGCAGTATTTT. Protein product: CASSLLAQDTQYF. Supplemented by reference TRBV7-9 and TRBJ2-3, the full variable domain reads DTGVSQNPRHKITKRGQNVTFRCDPISEHNRLYWYRQTLGQGPEFLTYFQNEAQLEKSRLLSDRFSAERPKGSFSTLEIQRTEQGDSAMYLCASSLLAQDTQYFGPGTRLTVL.

The gene calls are TRBV6-5 and TRBJ1-4, with D perhaps TRBD1 (6 bases). The CDR3 is 15 residues long. V was cut by 4 bases and J by 7 bases, with 16 bases left in between. CDR1 is MNHEY and CDR2 is SVGAGI in the germline V gene. The CDR3 is CASSSHTGLGEKLFF. CDR3 bases: TGTGCCAGCAGTTCGCATACAGGGTTGGGTGAAAAACTGTTTTTT.

The genes are TRBV30 and TRBJ2-6; TRBD1 or TRBD2 may be the D gene (5 bases each). Germline CDR1 GTSNPN, CDR2 SVGIG (reference sequence). The CDR3 is 17 residues long. V lost 3 bases and J 0 bases, leaving 15 bases between the germline ends. The CDR3: CAWRRGRTISGANVLTF. The CDR3 DNA is TGTGCCTGGAGGAGGGGAAGGACAATCTCTGGGGCCAACGTCCTGACTTTC.

The table lists this clone with a few counts. The rearrangement joins TRBV19 to TRBJ2-3, with D unclear. CDR1 is LNHDA and CDR2 is SQIVND in the germline V gene (reference sequence). This CDR3 is built from 16 residues. Trimming removed 5 bases from V and 4 bases from J, with 19 bases in between. CDR3 nucleotides: TGTGCCAGTAGTTTCACTCCGACAACATCGGCAGATACGCAGTATTTT. This codes for CASSFTPTTSADTQYF.

This chain's CDR3 is CASSLGRDLAYNEQFF. The CDR3 DNA follows: TGTGCCAGCAGTTTAGGTAGGGACTTGGCCTACAATGAGCAGTTCTTC. The chain carries TRBV27 and TRBJ2-1; D possibly corresponds to TRBD2 (6 bases). The germline gives CDR1 MNHEY, CDR2 SMNVEV (reference sequence). Trimming pared 2 bases from V and 2 bases from J, leaving 13 bases between. This CDR3 comprises 16 residues.

The V call is TRBV11-2, the J call TRBJ2-7; D uncertain. The CDR3 totals 12 residues. Germline lookup yields CDR1 SGHAT and CDR2 FQNNGV. Trimming shortened V by 5 bases and J by 3 bases, and 8 bases separated the two germline ends. The CDR3 region has the DNA TGTGCCAGCAGCCAGACACGCTACGAGCAGTACTTC. Residues: CASSQTRYEQYF.

This chain joins TRBV5-1 and TRBJ2-3, with 8 bases fitting TRBD1. J was trimmed by 5 bases and V by 0 bases; bases with no gene match: 8. The germline CDR1 and CDR2 sequences are SGHRS and YFSETQ. The CDR3 consists of 16 residues. This CDR3 reads CASSLAVQGAKDTQYF. DNA of the CDR3: TGCGCCAGCAGCTTGGCCGTTCAGGGGGCGAAAGATACGCAGTATTTT. Complete variable domain (other parts from reference TRBV5-1 and TRBJ2-3): KAGVTQTPRYLIKTRGQQVTLSCSPISGHRSVSWYQQTPGQGLQFLFEYFSETQRNKGNFPGRFSGRQFSNSRSEMNVSTLELGDSALYLCASSLAVQGAKDTQYFGPGTRLTVL.

The chain links TRBV11-2 to TRBJ2-3, with D maybe TRBD2 (5 bases). From germline, CDR1 is SGHAT and CDR2 FQNNGV. The CDR3 spans 16 residues. The ends were cut back, 1 base at V and 1 base at J, with 12 bases in the middle. The DNA for the CDR3 is TGTGCCAGCAGCTTAGTAAGTAGCGCGCGCACAGATACGCAGTATTTT. Residues: CASSLVSSARTDTQYF.

The CDR3, as DNA: TGTGCCAGCAGTTCTCAGGTTCCGGGAGACTATGGCTACACCTTC. Its protein is CASSSQVPGDYGYTF. The chain employs TRBV27 and TRBJ1-2, with unresolved D. Trimming took off 4 bases at V and 3 bases at J, with 15 bases between the two ends. The CDR3 is 15 residues long. Germline CDR1 is MNHEY and CDR2 is SMNVEV (reference sequence).

The chain uses TRBV5-1 and TRBJ1-4; D call uncertain. The germline gives CDR1 SGHRS, CDR2 YFSETQ. The V end lost 4 bases, the J end lost 8 bases, and 21 bases lay between the germline ends. This CDR3 has 16 amino acids. The CDR3 DNA sequence: TGCGCCAGCAGCCCCGGCCGGACGAGAATGGGGGAAAAACTGTTTTTT. This sequence encodes CASSPGRTRMGEKLFF.

The chain has TRBV6-5 and TRBJ1-1, with 7 nucleotides matching TRBD1. From germline, CDR1 is MNHEY and CDR2 SVGAGI. CDR3 size: 14 residues. J gave up 3 bases and V 2 bases, and 3 bases lay outside the gene matches. The CDR3 protein is CASSYVRGDTEAFF. In DNA, the CDR3 is TGTGCCAGCAGTTACGTCAGGGGGGACACTGAAGCTTTCTTT.

The chain has TRBV6-1 and TRBJ1-2; no clear D. This CDR3 has 12 residues. From germline, CDR1 is MNHNS and CDR2 SASEGT. V was clipped by 1 base and J by 8 bases, with 8 bases between them. The CDR3 DNA reads as TGTGCCAGCAGTGAAGAGGTATGGGGCTACACCTTC. Protein: CASSEEVWGYTF.